This paragraph reports one T cell receptor beta chain. Its antigen remains unidentified. This sample stems from a study of response to subunit inactivated influenza vaccine. Overall study findings and caveats: The authors suggested that few new T cells are recruited per seasonal influenza vaccination.

V lost 3 bases, J lost 8 bases, and 14 bases lay in between. CDR1 DFQATT and CDR2 SNEGSKA come from the germline V gene (reference sequence). The length of the CDR3 is 13 residues. MiXCR, applied by TCRdb to the RT-PCR reads, yields one record per CDR3 protein. The table records 530,000 or so distinct CDR3 sequences, about 10% of them present only once. This sequence originates from a man between 50 and 59 years old who received an inactivated influenza vaccine. The sample consisted of PBMCs from blood, taken on the day of vaccination. The chain links TRBV20-1 to TRBJ2-1; D is uncertain. The CDR3 region has the DNA TGCAGTGCTAGTCGGCAGGCTGGAGATGAGCAGTTCTTC. This gives the protein CSASRQAGDEQFF.